Detailed here is one T cell receptor (beta chain). Its specificity is unknown. PCR primers comprised 60 Vbeta and 13 Jbeta primers. Generated by immunoSEQ multiplex PCR, the TCRdb table keeps only in-frame clones and is missing some. The sample gives 120,000 or so clones, about 78% of which show up once; nearly 8.5% is in the top ten. Trimming took 0 bases from V and 5 from J, leaving 13 bases between them. The V gene's germline CDR1 is MNHEY and CDR2 SVGAGI. The CDR3 runs 16 residues. The data were taken from a study of cytomegalovirus exposure and HLA in healthy donors. Study conclusions and caveats: Most TCR sequences were seen very rarely across donors, but some public TCRs occurred in many. Some TCR beta chains (roughly 150 of them) were listed as cytomegalovirus-associated.

The receptor was isolated from a woman aged 35 to 49 in good health and CMV-seropositive. The rearrangement links TRBV6-5 to TRBJ1-4; the D is unclear. The sample consisted of PBMCs. The CDR3 sequence: CASSYSGSGMNEKLFF. In DNA form, the CDR3 reads TGTGCCAGCAGTTACTCAGGCAGCGGGATGAATGAAAAACTGTTTTTT.